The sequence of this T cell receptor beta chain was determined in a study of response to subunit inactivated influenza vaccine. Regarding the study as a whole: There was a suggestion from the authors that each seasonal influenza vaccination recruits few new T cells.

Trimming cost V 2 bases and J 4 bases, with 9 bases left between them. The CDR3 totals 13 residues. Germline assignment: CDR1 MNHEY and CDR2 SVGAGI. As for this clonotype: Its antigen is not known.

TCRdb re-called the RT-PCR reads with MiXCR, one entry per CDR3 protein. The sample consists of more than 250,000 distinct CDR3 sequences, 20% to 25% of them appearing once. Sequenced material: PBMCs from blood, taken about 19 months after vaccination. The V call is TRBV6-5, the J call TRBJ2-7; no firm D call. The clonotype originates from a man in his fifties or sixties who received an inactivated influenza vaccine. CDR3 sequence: CASSYDFGYEQYF. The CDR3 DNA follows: TGTGCCAGCAGTTACGATTTCGGTTACGAGCAGTACTTC.